The clone carrying this T cell receptor beta chain showed up just once. This entry is derived from a study of T cell changes during pregnancy in multiple sclerosis. Data came from immunoSEQ multiplex PCR; TCRdb stores just in-frame clones and leaves some out. This table holds some 120,000 clones, around 93% found once. Sequencing used peripheral blood, obtained before pregnancy. The receptor was derived from a female donor with multiple sclerosis, enrolled in a pregnancy study.

CDR3 loop: CASSLLRGTNTGELFF. The DNA for the CDR3 is TGCGCCAGCAGCTTGCTTCGCGGGACGAACACCGGGGAGCTGTTTTTT. V usage is TRBV5-1 and J usage is TRBJ2-2, with a tentative D call TRBD2 (6 bases). Between the trimmed V and J ends, which lost 1 base and 0 bases, there was a span of 10 bases. The germline gives CDR1 SGHRS, CDR2 YFSETQ. CDR3 size: 16 residues.